This T cell receptor beta chain was sequenced for a study of cytomegalovirus exposure and HLA in healthy donors (dated by TCRdb to 2016 to 2017). About the full investigation: An earlier analysis of approximately 600 of the donors reported about 250 Gb of sequence data and approximately 110 million unique TCR beta sequences from about 200 million T cells. Around 320 gigabases of sequencing data and tens of millions of unique TCR sequences were included in an early release covering about 600 HLA-typed donors. Of the 300 to 500 genotyped donors, more than 75% were placed in the genetic ancestry cluster associated with self-reported Caucasian donors. The aim of the study was to test whether cataloging public T cell receptors could identify signatures of past pathogen exposure. The T cell repertoires of under 700 subjects were profiled by immunosequencing and related to cytomegalovirus serostatus. A separate validation cohort of over a hundred different subjects was used in addition to the 666-subject first cohort. To predict cytomegalovirus infection status, the study combined high-throughput TCR immunosequencing, statistical association of individual TCRs with disease status, and machine learning. In a later analysis, previously published TCR beta repertoires from 550 to 700 donors were re-analyzed and high-resolution HLA genotyping was added so that TCR occurrence patterns could be studied. The later analysis used no new phenotypic data to find candidate immune exposures, relying instead on TCR beta sequences and their occurrence across donors. An earlier analysis of around 580 of the donors used high-throughput TCR beta sequencing to judge whether each TCR beta V gene segment behaved as functional or pseudogenic. Donor age, sex, ethnicity and CMV serostatus were compiled together with the repertoire data. A later genetic analysis used genome-wide SNP genotypes for about 60% of the roughly 670 donors, treating that subset as a discovery cohort. Every repertoire in the discovery cohort had been generated on one and the same sequencing platform. HLA typing covered class I and class II loci at four-digit resolution. The number of typed donors differed by locus: about 620-640 for A, B, C, DRB1 and DQB1; 500 to 550 for DQA1; roughly 600 for DPA1; and 400 to 480 for DPB1. A few DR-DQ haplotypes were treated as single units for association and clustering because of strong linkage in the cohort. Among around 400 genotyped donors of the cohort, an average of approximately 230,000 unique TCR beta nucleotide sequences were sequenced per donor, 15% to 20% of them non-productive.

In the germline V gene, CDR1 corresponds to SGHTA and CDR2 to FQGNSA. Clipping removes 5 bases from V and 8 bases from J, with 13 as the unmatched junction base count. Its CDR3 holds 16 amino acids, cysteine through phenylalanine. The read is trimmed to its CDR3 DNA, 48 bases read in frame from base 1. In the case of this clone: Its antigen remains unidentified. Base-call qualities are not available, and no considerably larger clone is one nucleotide away.

Study-wide conclusions, independent of this receptor: A total of about 150 TCR beta chains were listed by the study as associated with cytomegalovirus. The classifier was reported to diagnose cytomegalovirus status with high specificity and sensitivity in both the original and validation cohorts. The sequencing pipeline was judged likely to have produced a cluster of highly shared sequence variants as a technical artifact. Correlated functional status among segregating V segments might reflect linkage disequilibrium, but an unknown experimental factor could not be ruled out. The 87-base-pair reads could not distinguish some IMGT-functional V segments, including TRBV6-2 and TRBV6-3, so those segments were excluded. Roughly uniform sequencing depth across donors was assumed in presence/absence analyses, although this assumption may not hold. This cohort had only TCR beta chains sequenced, and the lack of alpha or paired-chain data limited which features could be detected. A later analysis found that HLA-associated TCR beta chains were more clonally expanded and had lower generation probabilities than equally common non-associated chains. Most CMV-associated TCR beta chains appeared to be HLA-restricted in a later analysis, and the HLA associations seemed to be driven largely by CMV exposure. The authors suggested that the approach could potentially be extended to other disease states and immunological phenotypes. A later analysis reported that several top co-occurrence clusters appeared linked to parvovirus B19, influenza, CMV and Epstein-Barr virus. A further reported finding was that TCR beta sequences accurately predicted the HLA-A and HLA-B alleles for most subjects in the first cohort. In a later genetic analysis, a missense DCLRE1C variant was associated with V-gene and J-gene trimming of TCR beta chains, and the association was replicated in an independent cohort. In a later analysis, the rate of TCR association differed among HLA loci, with DRB1 alleles having the most associated TCRs and HLA-C alleles having the fewest. Assigning TCR associations to individual alleles was difficult when HLA alleles, especially DR and DQ, strongly co-occurred. Three of the identified cytomegalovirus-associated TCR beta chains were confirmed in vitro to be specific for cytomegalovirus antigens. The earlier analysis of some 560 of the donors excluded 15 to 20 rarely observed V segments, including chromosome 9 orphons, because counts were too low. While some public TCRs were present in many individuals, most TCR sequences turned up only very rarely across donors. Specific HLA alleles were associated with 16,951 TCR beta sequences at a false discovery rate of 0.05 in a later analysis. An earlier analysis of roughly 570 of the donors showed that most TCR beta V segments appeared in productive rearrangements either about 90% or about 30% of the time, which broadly matched IMGT annotations. According to a later genetic analysis, donors in an Asian-associated ancestry cluster had fewer N-insertions in productive TCRs than the approximately 690-donor mean. Because HLA typing was unavailable for some donors at each locus, only the typed subset was used in association tests. The only immune exposure information available for the cohort was CMV serostatus.

The protocol used for the library was the immunoSEQ multiplex PCR assay. The multiplex PCR relied on a mix of 60 forward primers for TCR Vbeta segments and 13 reverse primers for TCR Jbeta segments. The CDR3 region of rearranged TCR beta genes was amplified from genomic DNA by a multiplex PCR assay. On the Illumina HiSeq System, the amplified TCR beta libraries were sequenced as 87-base-pair reads. Per the original workflow: Across the 500 to 700 repertoires, a later analysis counted tens of millions of unique TCR beta chains, roughly 11 million of which were shared by at least two donors. Raw reads were error-corrected and collapsed into unique sequences by a nearest-neighbor algorithm in which closely related sequences were merged to remove PCR and sequencing errors. CDR3 sequences were aligned to IMGT reference sequences to assign V, D and J gene segments. Each retained sequence needed at least a six-nucleotide match to both a V gene segment and a J gene segment. Rearrangements were classified as productive when the CDR3 lacked stop codons and remained in frame with V and J, and all other rearrangements were classified as non-productive. Following IMGT convention, CDR3 was defined as the stretch from the second conserved V-encoded cysteine to the conserved J-encoded phenylalanine. In an earlier analysis of more than 550 of the donors, sequences lacking an unambiguous match to a single V gene segment were excluded. In an earlier analysis of some 590 of the donors, a V segment was called functional when productive rearrangements were above 56.7%, and segregating when the standard deviation between donors exceeded 5%. A statistical classification framework was built to diagnose cytomegalovirus status from the catalog of TCR beta chain sequences. In a later analysis, TCR nucleotide sequences were compared against IMGT/GENE-DB human TR gene sequences so that V and J genes could be assigned. A later analysis assigned CDR3 sequences and most-parsimonious VDJ recombination scenarios with the TCRdist pipeline. In a later analysis, each TCR beta chain was defined by its CDR3 amino acid sequence together with its V-gene family, and reads lacking a unique V-gene family were excluded. To address suspected cross-contamination and a sequencing artifact, a later analysis removed over 500 highly shared, low-generation-probability nucleotide sequences. In a later analysis, a clonal expansion index for each public chain was calculated from normalized within-repertoire ranks of inferred template counts. In a later analysis, generation probabilities were computed using a VDJ recombination model fitted to out-of-frame rearrangements, and the results were checked against IGoR. In a later analysis, TCR-TCR, TCR-HLA and TCR-CMV co-occurrence was scored with hypergeometric tests, and a repertoire-size bias correction was applied to TCR pairs. False discovery rates were estimated in a later analysis by permuting HLA or CMV assignments 20 times. In a later analysis, co-occurring TCRs were grouped using DBSCAN, and TCRdist sequence similarity was added for clustering within HLA-allele-positive subsets. Co-occurrence clustering excluded repertoires with fewer than 30,000 or more than 120,000 public chains, plus five with anomalous nucleotide sharing. TCRdb provides this immuneACCESS table in a form limited to in-frame rearrangements. Some clones are lacking; in checked studies, under half of them reflect an unresolved V gene, and why the rest are absent is not known. For V, J and clone size, that table is used; D and trimming come from the DNA. In this sample the table shows 55,000 to 65,000 clones, around 81% of which occur a single time. The top ten clonotypes cover under 7% of the sample.

The cohort consisted of 600 to 700 healthy bone marrow donors. At the time of sampling, all cohort members were nominally healthy, though unrecorded immune exposures were likely present. The donor tested CMV seronegative, placing the donor among the 350 or so seronegative members of the cohort. Every donor gave a peripheral blood sample, and the peripheral blood mononuclear cells from that sample were used for TCR beta sequencing. Genomic DNA extraction from the blood cell samples was performed with the Qiagen DNeasy Blood Extraction Kit. Rearrangement joined TRBV7-2 to TRBJ1-4; 8 bases in between match TRBD1. This TCR derives from a male donor in good health and CMV-seronegative. Sequenced sample: PBMCs. The sequence in DNA is TGTGCCAGCAGCACAAGACCGGGACAGGCTGGGGAAAAACTGTTTTTT. Its protein reads: CASSTRPGQAGEKLFF. The CDR3 plus the reference TRBV7-2 and TRBJ1-4 genes for the other parts give the full variable domain: GAGVSQSPSNKVTEKGKDVELRCDPISGHTALYWYRQSLGQGLEFLIYFQGNSAPDKSGLPSDRFSAERTGGSVSTLTIQRTQQEDSAVYLCASSTRPGQAGEKLFFGSGTQLSVL.